Listed below are T cell receptor beta chains from one sample, sequenced in a study of blood T cell repertoires in COVID-19. TCRdb's copy holds only in-frame clones and misses some; the assay was immunoSEQ multiplex PCR. The sample has around 460,000 clones; about 87% are singletons. The sample was peripheral blood. The receptors originated from a man between 18 and 29 years old with COVID-19, enrolled during active disease. Each CDR3 is given with its conserved first and last residue. A D gene is named only where the DNA matches it firmly. For some rows the clone size is stated as once, few or many, or as a class when expanded; others skip it.

>TRBJ2-7|TRBV7-2|-|-
CASSLWGAGATYEQYF
TGTGCCAGCAGCTTATGGGGTGCGGGGGCAACCTACGAGCAGTACTTC
>TRBJ2-7|TRBV10-1|TRBD1|once
CASSTGDYEQYF
TGCGCCAGCAGTACAGGGGACTACGAGCAGTACTTC
>TRBJ1-1|TRBV5-1|-|-
CASSLQGNTEAFF
TGCGCCAGCAGCCTTCAGGGGAACACTGAAGCTTTCTTT
>TRBJ2-5|TRBV9|TRBD2|-
CASSVAGGPETQYF
TGTGCCAGCAGCGTAGCGGGAGGGCCGGAGACCCAGTACTTC
>TRBJ2-1|TRBV7-2|TRBD2|-
CASTPPGGSQQEQFF
TGTGCCAGCACCCCTCCCGGGGGGAGTCAGCAGGAGCAGTTCTTC
>TRBJ1-2|TRBV7-9|-|few
CASSAPNRDGYTF
TGTGCCAGCAGCGCCCCGAACAGGGATGGCTACACCTTC
>TRBJ2-7|TRBV11-3|-|-
CASSLVGDEQYF
TGTGCCAGCAGCTTAGTCGGGGACGAGCAGTACTTC
>TRBJ1-2|TRBV7-8|-|once
CASSPRGAKAYGYTF
TGTGCCAGCAGTCCAAGGGGCGCGAAGGCCTATGGCTACACCTTC
>TRBJ1-1|TRBV5-1|-|-
CASSSSSTEAFF
TGCGCCAGCAGCTCGAGTAGCACTGAAGCTTTCTTT
>TRBJ2-5|TRBV4-1|TRBD1|-
CASSQVGTGLETQYF
TGCGCCAGCAGCCAAGTCGGGACAGGGTTGGAGACCCAGTACTTC
>TRBJ2-1|TRBV7-7|-|-
CASSSDRGGEQFF
TGTGCCAGCAGCTCCGATAGGGGTGGTGAGCAGTTCTTC
>TRBJ2-1|TRBV9|-|-
CASSASGLIYNEQFF
TGTGCCAGCAGCGCGTCAGGACTAATCTACAATGAGCAGTTCTTC
>TRBJ2-7|TRBV27|-|-
CASSLGSRYEQYF
TGTGCCAGCAGTTTGGGCAGCAGATACGAGCAGTACTTC
>TRBJ1-1|TRBV19|-|-
CASSGTKTEAFF
TGTGCCAGTAGTGGGACAAAGACTGAAGCTTTCTTT
>TRBJ2-3|TRBV29-1|TRBD2|-
CSVAGRATDTQYF
TGCAGCGTTGCCGGGAGGGCAACAGATACGCAGTATTTT
>TRBJ1-1|TRBV6-5|-|once
CASTIPGFGNTEAFF
TGTGCCAGCACTATCCCCGGTTTCGGGAACACTGAAGCTTTCTTT
>TRBJ1-3|TRBV5-1|-|-
CASSSQTGSGNTIYF
TGCGCCAGCAGCTCTCAGACAGGCTCTGGAAACACCATATATTTT
>TRBJ2-5|TRBV6-1|-|-
CASSEARAQETQYF
TGTGCCAGCAGTGAAGCGCGTGCCCAAGAGACCCAGTACTTC
>TRBJ2-5|TRBV19|TRBD2|-
CASKRIAGGQETQYF
TGTGCCAGTAAAAGGATAGCGGGAGGGCAAGAGACCCAGTACTTC
>TRBJ1-6|TRBV3-1/TRBV3-2|-|-
CASSQDQGTYNSPLHF
TGTGCCAGCAGCCAAGATCAGGGGACCTATAATTCACCCCTCCACTTT
>TRBJ2-7|TRBV6-6|-|few
CASRPGTPPYEQYF
TGTGCCAGCAGACCCGGGACACCTCCCTACGAGCAGTACTTC
>TRBJ2-3|TRBV11-3|-|-
CASSYTGKFPYF
TGTGCCAGCAGTTATACGGGGAAATTTCCGTATTTT
>TRBJ1-6|TRBV19|-|-
CASSIGAGVNSPLHF
TGTGCCAGTAGTATCGGGGCAGGGGTCAATTCACCCCTCCACTTT
>TRBJ1-2|TRBV30|-|-
CAWSVSRQGNYGYTF
TGTGCCTGGAGTGTCAGCCGCCAGGGAAACTATGGCTACACCTTC
>TRBJ2-1|TRBV10-2|TRBD1|-
CASSGQGAYNEQFF
TGCGCCAGCAGTGGGCAGGGGGCCTACAATGAGCAGTTCTTC
>TRBJ2-5|TRBV9|TRBD2|-
CASSVEAGDQETQYF
TGTGCCAGCAGCGTAGAGGCGGGGGACCAAGAGACCCAGTACTTC
>TRBJ2-5|TRBV5-5|TRBD1|-
CASSEEDRAGETQYF
TGTGCCAGCAGCGAGGAGGACAGGGCTGGTGAGACCCAGTACTTC
>TRBJ1-1|TRBV27|TRBD1|-
CASRTGNPITEAFF
TGTGCCAGCAGGACAGGGAACCCGATCACTGAAGCTTTCTTT
>TRBJ1-3|TRBV7-9|-|-
CASSLVGAERF
TGTGCCAGCAGCTTAGTGGGGGCAGAGCGTTTT
>TRBJ2-1|TRBV5-6|TRBD2|-
CASSLGLAGPVSSYNEQFF
TGTGCCAGCAGCCTGGGACTAGCGGGGCCCGTAAGCTCCTACAATGAGCAGTTCTTC
>TRBJ2-7|TRBV7-9|-|-
CASSFTGVYEQYF
TGTGCCAGCAGCTTCACAGGAGTGTACGAGCAGTACTTC
>TRBJ2-7|TRBV4-1|TRBD2|-
CASSPGTSGYEQYF
TGCGCCAGCAGCCCCGGGACTAGCGGGTACGAGCAGTACTTC
>TRBJ1-1|TRBV11-2|-|-
CASSFTFGQLAEAFF
TGTGCCAGCAGCTTCACCTTTGGACAGTTAGCTGAAGCTTTCTTT
>TRBJ2-1|TRBV7-3|TRBD1|-
CASSLRGQGIWDEQFF
TGTGCCAGCAGCTTGCGGGGACAGGGCATCTGGGATGAGCAGTTCTTC
>TRBJ1-6|TRBV6-6|-|-
CASRGRVDSPLHF
TGTGCCAGCCGGGGGAGGGTTGATTCACCCCTCCACTTT
>TRBJ2-5|TRBV2|-|-
CASRGRGKSTHLQETQYF
TGTGCCAGCAGGGGGAGGGGGAAATCAACACACCTCCAAGAGACCCAGTACTTC
>TRBJ2-7|TRBV6-5|-|-
CASREEGGATYEQYF
TGTGCCAGCAGGGAGGAGGGGGGGGCCACCTACGAGCAGTACTTC
>TRBJ2-7|TRBV7-9|-|few
CASSPWRGRLIEQYF
TGTGCCAGCAGCCCATGGCGGGGCCGCCTAATAGAGCAGTACTTC
>TRBJ2-1|TRBV19|-|-
CASSIEGQNYNEQFF
TGTGCCAGTAGTATCGAGGGACAAAACTACAATGAGCAGTTCTTC
>TRBJ1-5|TRBV6-1|-|-
CASSGWGVGGNQPQHF
TGTGCCAGCAGTGGATGGGGGGTAGGAGGCAATCAGCCCCAGCATTTT
>TRBJ2-2|TRBV24-1|-|-
CATSGYTGIAGELFF
TGTGCCACCAGTGGGTATACGGGAATTGCCGGGGAGCTGTTTTTT
>TRBJ2-5|TRBV11-2|-|-
CASSFSLAGETQYF
TGTGCCAGCAGCTTTAGTCTTGCGGGGGAGACCCAGTACTTC
>TRBJ2-1|TRBV27|-|once
CASSLGSTYNEQFF
TGTGCCAGCAGTTTGGGCAGCACATACAATGAGCAGTTCTTC
>TRBJ1-5|TRBV19|TRBD1|few
CASSLKDRGRSNQPQHF
TGTGCCAGTAGTCTTAAAGACAGGGGAAGGAGCAATCAGCCCCAGCATTTT
>TRBJ2-2|TRBV19|-|-
CASRWASESGELFF
TGTGCCAGTAGATGGGCTAGCGAAAGCGGGGAGCTGTTTTTT
>TRBJ1-5|TRBV18|TRBD1|few
CASSPRTGRGNQPQHF
TGTGCCAGCTCACCAAGGACAGGAAGGGGCAATCAGCCCCAGCATTTT
>TRBJ2-7|TRBV10-3|TRBD1|few
CAIRTDRGSSYEQYF
TGTGCCATCAGGACGGACAGGGGAAGCTCCTACGAGCAGTACTTC
>TRBJ2-7|TRBV18|TRBD2|-
CASSLQTSPYEQYF
TGTGCCAGCTCCCTCCAGACTAGCCCCTACGAGCAGTACTTC
>TRBJ1-5|TRBV6-5|TRBD1|-
CASIRDRVYQPQHF
TGTGCCAGCATCCGGGACAGGGTTTATCAGCCCCAGCATTTT
>TRBJ2-1|TRBV4-2|TRBD2|-
CASSQVAPSGDNEQFF
TGTGCCAGCAGCCAAGTTGCGCCTAGCGGGGACAATGAGCAGTTCTTC
>TRBJ2-7|TRBV4-1|TRBD2|-
CASSLIAGGLYEQYF
TGCGCCAGCAGCCTCATAGCGGGGGGGCTGTACGAGCAGTACTTC
>TRBJ1-2|TRBV28|-|-
CASSFWRPGANYGYTF
TGTGCCAGCAGTTTCTGGAGGCCAGGGGCTAACTATGGCTACACCTTC
>TRBJ2-7|TRBV13|TRBD1|-
CASSVGTAAYEQYF
TGTGCCAGCAGCGTGGGGACAGCTGCCTACGAGCAGTACTTC
>TRBJ2-1|TRBV15|TRBD2|-
CATSLRLARDEQFF
TGTGCCACCAGCCTCCGACTAGCTCGCGATGAGCAGTTCTTC
>TRBJ2-1|TRBV7-3|TRBD2|-
CASSLLAGGDNEQFF
TGTGCCAGCAGCCTACTAGCGGGAGGGGACAATGAGCAGTTCTTC